The next 11 T cell receptor beta chains were all read from a single sample in a study of cytomegalovirus exposure and HLA in healthy donors. Primers included in the PCR were 60 Vbeta and 13 Jbeta primers. Clones were sequenced by immunoSEQ multiplex PCR, and TCRdb holds only the in-frame ones, with some missing. This sample has approximately 120,000 clones; approximately 80% occur once, and the top ten carry over 10%. Sequenced input: PBMCs. Receptor source: a woman aged 40 to 49 in good health and CMV-seropositive.

The rearrangement joins TRBV7-8 to TRBJ2-1; 9 nucleotides align to TRBD2. The CDR3 sequence is 16 residues long. The junction had 9 bases not matched to a gene; V was cut back by 1 base and J by 8 bases. In germline, CDR1 is SGHVS, CDR2 FQNEAQ. In DNA, the CDR3 is TGTGCCAGCAGCTTAGAGCTTAGCGGGAGTGGCGATGAGCAGTTCTTC. It is translated as CASSLELSGSGDEQFF.

The J gene is TRBJ2-1, the V gene TRBV29-1, with TRBD2 matching 14 bases. The CDR3 consists of 12 residues. Trimming cost V 7 bases and J 9 bases; bases outside gene matches: 2. Germline CDR1 and CDR2: SQVTM and ANQGSEA. DNA for the CDR3: TGCAGCGCCGGACTAGCGGGAGGTGAGCAGTTCTTC. Translating it yields CSAGLAGGEQFF.

V and J are TRBV7-6 and TRBJ2-5; D remains ambiguous. This CDR3 region has 14 residues. The V gene lost 1 base and the J gene lost 1 base, with 7 bases spanning the gap. Germline lookup yields CDR1 SGHVS and CDR2 FNYEAQ. The DNA for the CDR3 is TGTGCCAGCAGCTTAGATCGTTCCCAAGAGACCCAGTACTTC. Translated: CASSLDRSQETQYF. The full variable domain, rest sourced from reference TRBV7-6 and TRBJ2-5, is GAGVSQSPRYKVTKRGQDVALRCDPISGHVSLYWYRQALGQGPEFLTYFNYEAQQDKSGLPNDRFSAERPEGSISTLTIQRTEQRDSAMYRCASSLDRSQETQYFGPGTRLLVL.

The V call is TRBV9, the J call TRBJ2-7, with 11 nucleotides matching TRBD2. The V and J ends lost 0 bases and 3 bases, in that order; junction bases with no gene match: 2. Germline V CDR1 and CDR2: SGDLS, YYNGEE. The CDR3 consists of 15 residues. The CDR3 DNA is TGTGCCAGCAGCGTAGGGACTAGCGGGTTCTACGAGCAGTACTTC. Translation: CASSVGTSGFYEQYF.

This chain links TRBV5-1 with TRBJ2-5; TRBD2 matches at 7 bases. The end of the DNA is better explained by TRBJ2-7, so the J call may be wrong. The CDR3 is 15 residues long. The germline V gene has CDR1 SGHRS and CDR2 YFSETQ. The CDR3 protein is CASSRTLAETYEQYF. The CDR3 DNA reads TGCGCCAGCAGCCGTACTCTAGCGGAGACCTACGAGCAGTACTTC.

This clone has just one count. The chain couples TRBV6-5 to TRBJ2-1; 11 bases agree with TRBD1. Germline loops: CDR1 MNHEY, CDR2 SVGAGI. J was trimmed by 4 bases and V by 4 bases; bases with no gene match: 3. The CDR3 spans 15 residues. The CDR3 coding sequence is TGTGCCAGCAGTTCTCGGGACAGGGGGTACAATGAGCAGTTCTTC. Translation: CASSSRDRGYNEQFF.

This rearrangement joins TRBV28 to TRBJ1-1; the match to TRBD1 covers 7 bases. The CDR3 runs 15 residues. V gave up 4 bases and J gave up 1 base; unmatched junction bases: 6. Germline V gene lookup returns CDR1 MDHEN and CDR2 SYDVKM. CDR3: CASSSIQGRNTEAFF. CDR3 nucleotide sequence: TGTGCCAGCAGTTCTATACAGGGGAGGAACACTGAAGCTTTCTTT.

V gene TRBV18 combines with J gene TRBJ2-1; 9 bases line up with TRBD2. The V segment lost 4 bases and the J segment 4 bases; nucleotides outside the gene matches: 11. This CDR3 has 17 amino acids. Germline CDR1 KGHSH, CDR2 LQKENI. CDR3 sequence reads: CASSLIHARGGYNEQFF. Written as DNA, the CDR3 is TGTGCCAGCTCACTTATCCATGCGCGGGGGGGGTACAATGAGCAGTTCTTC. Using reference TRBV18 and TRBJ2-1 for the parts outside the CDR3, the full variable domain is NAGVMQNPRHLVRRRGQEARLRCSPMKGHSHVYWYRQLPEEGLKFMVYLQKENIIDESGMPKERFSAEFPKEGPSILRIQQVVRGDSAAYFCASSLIHARGGYNEQFFGPGTRLTVL.

This rearrangement joins TRBV5-6 to TRBJ2-1; 7 nucleotides align to TRBD2. Germline values: CDR1 SGHDT, CDR2 YYEEEE. The V segment lost 3 bases and the J segment 1 base; nucleotides outside the gene matches: 7. The CDR3 is 16 residues long. CDR3 coding DNA: TGTGCCAGCAGCTCGTGGGGCGGGAGTTCCTACAATGAGCAGTTCTTC. Translation gives CASSSWGGSSYNEQFF.

The chain employs TRBV29-1 and TRBJ2-7; D unresolved. V was clipped by 4 bases and J by 3 bases, with 10 bases between them. CDR1 SQVTM and CDR2 ANQGSEA come from the germline V gene. The CDR3 length is 12 residues. The CDR3 here is CSVGAGSYEQYF. The CDR3 DNA sequence: TGCAGCGTTGGCGCAGGTAGCTACGAGCAGTACTTC.

The CDR3 DNA reads TGCGCCAGCAGCTCAACTCAGGGAATGAACACTGAAGCTTTCTTT. The encoded protein is CASSSTQGMNTEAFF. The chain is built from TRBV5-1 and TRBJ1-1; D perhaps matches TRBD1 (5 bases). This CDR3 contains 15 residues. Trimming removed 3 bases at V and 0 bases at J, with 12 bases between. CDR1 is SGHRS, CDR2 YFSETQ, per germline.